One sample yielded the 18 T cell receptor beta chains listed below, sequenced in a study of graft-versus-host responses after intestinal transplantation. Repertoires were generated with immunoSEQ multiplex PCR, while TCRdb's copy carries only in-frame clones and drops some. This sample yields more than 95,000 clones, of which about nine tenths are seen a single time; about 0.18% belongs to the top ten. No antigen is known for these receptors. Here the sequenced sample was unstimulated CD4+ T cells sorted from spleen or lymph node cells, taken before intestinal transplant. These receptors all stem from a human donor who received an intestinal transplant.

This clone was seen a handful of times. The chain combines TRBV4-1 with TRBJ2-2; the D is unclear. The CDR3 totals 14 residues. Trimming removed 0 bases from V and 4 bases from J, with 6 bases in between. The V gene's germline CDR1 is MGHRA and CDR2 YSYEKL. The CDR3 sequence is CASSQERSTGELFF. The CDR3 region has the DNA TGCGCCAGCAGCCAAGAGCGGAGCACCGGGGAGCTGTTTTTT.

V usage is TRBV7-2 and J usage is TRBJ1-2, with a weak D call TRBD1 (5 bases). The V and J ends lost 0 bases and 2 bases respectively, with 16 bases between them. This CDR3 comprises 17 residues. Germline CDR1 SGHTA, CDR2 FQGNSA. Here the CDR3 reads CASSLAVGANKNYGYTF. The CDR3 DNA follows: TGTGCCAGCAGCTTAGCCGTTGGGGCTAATAAGAACTATGGCTACACCTTC.

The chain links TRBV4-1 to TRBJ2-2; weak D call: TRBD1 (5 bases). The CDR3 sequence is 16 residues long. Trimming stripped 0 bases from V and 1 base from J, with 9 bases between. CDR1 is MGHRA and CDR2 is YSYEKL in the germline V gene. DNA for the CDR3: TGCGCCAGCAGCCAAGATCCCCAGGGGAACACCGGGGAGCTGTTTTTT. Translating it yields CASSQDPQGNTGELFF.

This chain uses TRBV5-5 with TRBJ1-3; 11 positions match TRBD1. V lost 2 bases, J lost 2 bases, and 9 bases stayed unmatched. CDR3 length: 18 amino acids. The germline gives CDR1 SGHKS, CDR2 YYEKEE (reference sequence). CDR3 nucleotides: TGTGCCAGCAGCTTTCTGGACAGGGGGCGAGTAACTGGAAACACCATATATTTT. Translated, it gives CASSFLDRGRVTGNTIYF.

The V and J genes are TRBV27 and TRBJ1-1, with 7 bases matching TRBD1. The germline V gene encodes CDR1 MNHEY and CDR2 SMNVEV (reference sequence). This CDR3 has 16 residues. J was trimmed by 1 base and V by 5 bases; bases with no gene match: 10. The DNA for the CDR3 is TGTGCCAGCAGTATTCTATCGACAGGGCGGAACACTGAAGCTTTCTTT. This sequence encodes CASSILSTGRNTEAFF.

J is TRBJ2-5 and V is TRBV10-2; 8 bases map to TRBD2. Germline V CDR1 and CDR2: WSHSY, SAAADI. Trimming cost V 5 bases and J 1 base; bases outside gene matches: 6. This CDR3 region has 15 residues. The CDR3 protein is CASSFERGSQETQYF. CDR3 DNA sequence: TGCGCCAGCAGTTTCGAGCGGGGGTCCCAAGAGACCCAGTACTTC.

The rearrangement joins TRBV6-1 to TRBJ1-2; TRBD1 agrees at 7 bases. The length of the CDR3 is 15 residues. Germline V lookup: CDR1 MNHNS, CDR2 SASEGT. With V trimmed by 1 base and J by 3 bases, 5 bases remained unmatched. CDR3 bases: TGTGCCAGCAGTGAAGGACAGGGTGGCTACTATGGCTACACCTTC. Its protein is CASSEGQGGYYGYTF.

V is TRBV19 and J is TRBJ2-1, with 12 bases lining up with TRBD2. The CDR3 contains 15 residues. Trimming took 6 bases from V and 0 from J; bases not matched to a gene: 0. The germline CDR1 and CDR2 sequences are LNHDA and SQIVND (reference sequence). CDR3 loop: CASRTSGSSYNEQFF. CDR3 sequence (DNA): TGTGCCAGTAGGACTAGCGGGAGCTCCTACAATGAGCAGTTCTTC.

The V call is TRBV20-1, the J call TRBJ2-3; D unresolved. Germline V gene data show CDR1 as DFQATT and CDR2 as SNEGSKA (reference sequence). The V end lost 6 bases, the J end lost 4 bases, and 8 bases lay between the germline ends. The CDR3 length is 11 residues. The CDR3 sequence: CSATIPDTQYF. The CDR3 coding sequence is TGCAGTGCAACAATTCCAGATACGCAGTATTTT.

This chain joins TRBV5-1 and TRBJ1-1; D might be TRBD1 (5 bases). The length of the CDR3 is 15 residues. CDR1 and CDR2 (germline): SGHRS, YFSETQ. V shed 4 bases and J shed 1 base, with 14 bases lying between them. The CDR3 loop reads CASSPRTSKNTEAFF. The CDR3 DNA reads TGCGCCAGCAGCCCCCGGACAAGCAAGAACACTGAAGCTTTCTTT.

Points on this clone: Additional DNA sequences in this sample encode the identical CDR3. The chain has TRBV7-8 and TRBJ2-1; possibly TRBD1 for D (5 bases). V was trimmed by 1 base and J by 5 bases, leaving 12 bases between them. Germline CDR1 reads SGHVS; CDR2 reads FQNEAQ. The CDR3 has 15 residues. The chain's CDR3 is CASSLVQGKNNEQFF. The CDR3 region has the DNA TGTGCCAGCAGCTTAGTTCAGGGTAAGAACAATGAGCAGTTCTTC.

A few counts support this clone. The CDR3 region is CASSRAGEKLFF. CDR3 bases: TGTGCCAGCAGCCGGGCGGGTGAAAAACTGTTTTTT. The chain combines TRBV13 with TRBJ1-4; D is undetermined. CDR1 and CDR2 (germline): PRHDT, FYEKMQ (reference sequence). V gave up 5 bases and J gave up 7 bases, with 8 bases separating them. The CDR3 runs to 12 residues.

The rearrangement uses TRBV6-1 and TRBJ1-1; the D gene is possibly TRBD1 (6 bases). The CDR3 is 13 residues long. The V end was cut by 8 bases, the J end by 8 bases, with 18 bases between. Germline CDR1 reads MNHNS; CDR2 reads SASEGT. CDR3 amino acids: CASSFLTGAEAFF. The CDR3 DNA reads TGTGCCAGCTCTTTTCTGACAGGAGCGGAAGCTTTCTTT.

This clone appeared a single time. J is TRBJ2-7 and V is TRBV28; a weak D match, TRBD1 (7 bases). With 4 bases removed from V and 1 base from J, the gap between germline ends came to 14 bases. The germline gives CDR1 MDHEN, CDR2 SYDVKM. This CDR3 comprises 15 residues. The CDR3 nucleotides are TGTGCCAGCAGTTCGCCCGGGGGACAGTCCTACGAGCAGTACTTC. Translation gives CASSSPGGQSYEQYF.

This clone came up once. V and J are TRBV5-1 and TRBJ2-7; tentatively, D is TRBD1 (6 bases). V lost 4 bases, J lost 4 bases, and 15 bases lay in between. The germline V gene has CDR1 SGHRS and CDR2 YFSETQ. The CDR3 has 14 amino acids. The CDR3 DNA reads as TGCGCCAGCAGCAAGGGACACGTACTTTACGAGCAGTACTTC. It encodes CASSKGHVLYEQYF. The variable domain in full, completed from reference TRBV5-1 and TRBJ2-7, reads KAGVTQTPRYLIKTRGQQVTLSCSPISGHRSVSWYQQTPGQGLQFLFEYFSETQRNKGNFPGRFSGRQFSNSRSEMNVSTLELGDSALYLCASSKGHVLYEQYFGPGTRLTVT.

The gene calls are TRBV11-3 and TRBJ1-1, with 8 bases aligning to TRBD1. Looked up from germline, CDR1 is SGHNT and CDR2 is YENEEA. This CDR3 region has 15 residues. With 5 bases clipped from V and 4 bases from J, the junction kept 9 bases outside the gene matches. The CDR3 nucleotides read TGTGCCAGCAGCGCAGGGGGCGCCGGGGGCACTGAAGCTTTCTTT. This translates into CASSAGGAGGTEAFF.

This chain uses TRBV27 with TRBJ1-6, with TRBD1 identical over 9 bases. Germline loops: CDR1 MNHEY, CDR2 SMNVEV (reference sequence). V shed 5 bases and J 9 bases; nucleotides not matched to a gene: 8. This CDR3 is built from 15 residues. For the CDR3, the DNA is TGTGCCAGCAGTCCGTTGGACAGGGGCCCTTCACCCCTCCACTTT. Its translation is CASSPLDRGPSPLHF.

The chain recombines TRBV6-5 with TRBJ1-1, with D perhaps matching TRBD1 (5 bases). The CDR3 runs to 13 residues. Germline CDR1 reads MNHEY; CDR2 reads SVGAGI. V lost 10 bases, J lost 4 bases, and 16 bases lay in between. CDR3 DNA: TGTGCCATCACCCCCTCAGGGTCCACTGAAGCTTTCTTT. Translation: CAITPSGSTEAFF.